This TCR beta chain was observed in a study of T cells after yellow fever vaccination. TCRdb recomputed calls from the 5' RACE reads with MiXCR, one row per CDR3 protein. The sample records roughly 330,000 distinct CDR3 sequences, around 7.3% being singletons. The CDR3 runs 13 residues. From germline, CDR1 is SGHTA and CDR2 FQGNSA. Trimming cost V 2 bases and J 6 bases, with 11 bases left between them. The sample consisted of PBMCs, taken 45 days after the first yellow fever vaccination. This chain connects TRBV7-2 to TRBJ2-7; D remains unclear. This TCR was sampled from a young man who received the YFV17D yellow fever vaccine. The CDR3 region is CASSLSGQLEQYF. CDR3 DNA: TGTGCCAGCAGCTTATCCGGGCAGCTCGAGCAGTACTTC.